Following are 24 T cell receptor beta chains from one sample sequenced in a study of blood T cells in healthy people across ages. Then a second PCR, running roughly 7 to 11 cycles, was carried out with a sample-barcoded 5' primer and a J-beta primer mix. TCRdb re-derived calls from the 5' RACE reads in MiXCR, one entry per CDR3 protein. The data hold roughly 2 million distinct CDR3 sequences, with 40% to 55% observed a single time. Material for sequencing was blood. The receptor source for this set is a woman aged 40 to 55 in good health.

This clonotype was seen a handful of times. The chain links TRBV10-3 to TRBJ2-1, with 12 bases matching TRBD2. Germline V lookup: CDR1 ENHRY, CDR2 SYGVKD. This CDR3 is 17 amino acids long. J was trimmed by 1 base and V by 6 bases; bases with no gene match: 7. The DNA of the CDR3 is TGTGCCATCAGACCTACTAGCGGGGGGAAATCCTACAATGAGCAGTTCTTC. Amino acid sequence: CAIRPTSGGKSYNEQFF.

Only one count was recorded for this clonotype. V usage is TRBV5-1 and J usage is TRBJ2-5, with unresolved D. The CDR3 has 15 residues. Looked up from germline, CDR1 is SGHRS and CDR2 is YFSETQ. Deletions cut 5 bases from V and 11 bases from J, with 25 bases between. The CDR3 DNA follows: TGCGCCAGCAGATCATTCCGCCACCCTATTAATGAGCAGTACTTC. This codes for CASRSFRHPINEQYF.

This clonotype was observed a few times. The chain combines TRBV27 with TRBJ2-7, with D perhaps matching TRBD2 (5 bases). In germline, CDR1 is MNHEY, CDR2 SMNVEV (reference sequence). This CDR3 region has 15 residues. Trimming cost V 2 bases and J 4 bases, with 15 bases left between them. The CDR3 sequence: CASSLGQRIRYEQYF. DNA for the CDR3: TGTGCCAGCAGTTTAGGGCAGCGGATACGATACGAGCAGTACTTC.

The chain uses TRBV27 and TRBJ1-2; the D gene is possibly TRBD1 (5 bases). The CDR3 has 13 residues. V lost 4 bases and J 3 bases, leaving 9 bases between the germline ends. CDR1 MNHEY and CDR2 SMNVEV come from the germline V gene (reference sequence). CDR3 in amino acids: CASSSTAYYGYTF. CDR3 nucleotide sequence: TGTGCCAGCAGTTCGACAGCTTACTATGGCTACACCTTC.

This clonotype occurred once. One end of the junction fails to match germline, which may point to a read error. The chain carries TRBV7-2 and TRBJ2-3; D gene uncertain. The V gene's germline CDR1 is SGHTA and CDR2 FQGNSA. The CDR3 totals 11 residues. Here the CDR3 reads CAGRSADTQYF. Written as DNA, the CDR3 is TGTGCCGGCAGGAGCGCAGATACGCAGTATTTT.

This clonotype was found a few times. The V and J genes are TRBV18 and TRBJ1-1; no firm D call. Looked up from germline, CDR1 is KGHSH and CDR2 is LQKENI. The CDR3 is 13 residues long. The V end lost 3 bases, the J end lost 4 bases, and 9 bases lay between the germline ends. The CDR3 bases are TGTGCCAGCTCACCGACTGGATCCACTGAAGCTTTCTTT. This sequence encodes CASSPTGSTEAFF.

This chain links TRBV10-3 with TRBJ2-3; the D gene could be TRBD1 or TRBD2 (5 bases each). The germline V and J ends were trimmed by 11 bases and 6 bases, with 18 bases remaining between them. Germline V CDR1 and CDR2: ENHRY, SYGVKD. This CDR3 comprises 13 residues. CDR3 nucleotide sequence: TGTGCCCTACGGGGCCTAGAGGCGGATACGCAGTATTTT. It is translated as CALRGLEADTQYF.

This clonotype turned up a few times. Sequence at one end of the junction differs from germline and may be a read error. The chain has TRBV6-1 and TRBJ1-2; 10 bases match TRBD1. Germline values: CDR1 MNHNS, CDR2 SASEGT. The CDR3 spans 17 residues. The CDR3 loop reads CASSKAPGQGPNYGYTF. DNA of the CDR3: TGTGCCAGCAGTAAAGCTCCGGGACAGGGGCCAAACTATGGCTACACCTTC.

This clonotype was counted a few times. The gene calls are TRBV12-3 or TRBV12-4 and TRBJ1-6; weak D call: TRBD1 (6 bases). The CDR3 consists of 16 residues. V dropped 7 bases and J dropped 7 bases, with 20 bases sitting between them. In nucleotides, the CDR3 is TGTGCCAGCACCGAAACCCGCGGGACACGAAATTCACCCCTCCACTTT. It yields the protein CASTETRGTRNSPLHF.

This chain connects TRBV6-5 to TRBJ1-2; unclear D gene. The V gene's germline CDR1 is MNHEY and CDR2 SVGAGI. Trimming left V 0 bases short and J 4 bases short, with 12 bases between. The CDR3 loop spans 15 amino acids. CDR3 DNA sequence: TGTGCCAGCAGTTACTCCAGGACGGCCGGCTATGGCTACACCTTC. Protein sequence: CASSYSRTAGYGYTF.

The CDR3 loop reads CASSLGEVNNSPLHF. DNA for the CDR3: TGTGCCAGCAGTTTAGGGGAAGTCAATAATTCACCCCTCCACTTT. The V call is TRBV6-5, the J call TRBJ1-6, with a possible D match to TRBD1 (5 bases). The CDR3 loop spans 15 amino acids. V lost 4 bases to trimming and J lost 5 bases, with 12 bases between them. Germline values: CDR1 MNHEY, CDR2 SVGAGI.

A word on this clonotype: A read error may produce the germline difference seen at one junction end. The V gene is TRBV11-3, the J gene TRBJ2-1, with D tentatively TRBD1 (5 bases). Germline CDR1 reads SGHNT; CDR2 reads YENEEA. This CDR3 has 12 amino acids. The CDR3 spells CASSVEGVEQFF. CDR3 bases: TGTGCCAGCAGCGTAGAAGGGGTTGAGCAGTTCTTC.

The chain combines TRBV7-2 with TRBJ2-3; weak D call: TRBD1 (6 bases). V was shortened by 4 bases and J by 0 bases, with 17 bases between the two germline ends. From germline, CDR1 is SGHTA and CDR2 FQGNSA. The CDR3 contains 17 residues. As DNA, the CDR3 is TGTGCCAGCAGCTCCCCGTGGGGGCTGGGAAGCACAGATACGCAGTATTTT. This translates into CASSSPWGLGSTDTQYF.

The chain carries TRBV7-9 and TRBJ1-1; 8 bases are a match to TRBD1. The CDR3 extends over 13 amino acids. Germline V gene sequence: CDR1 SEHNR, CDR2 FQNEAQ (reference sequence). After removal of 7 bases from V and 4 bases from J, the junction contained 5 bases not matched to a gene. The CDR3 region is CASTQGTGTEAFF. The CDR3 DNA follows: TGTGCCAGCACCCAAGGGACAGGCACTGAAGCTTTCTTT.

This clonotype was detected once. This sequence joins TRBV20-1 and TRBJ2-1; TRBD1 agrees at 7 bases. The J segment lost 2 bases and the V segment lost 5 bases, leaving 6 bases of the junction unmatched. From germline, CDR1 is DFQATT and CDR2 SNEGSKA (reference sequence). CDR3 length: 14 amino acids. The CDR3 region is CSAGSRGPYNEQFF. As DNA, the CDR3 is TGCAGTGCTGGGTCGAGGGGGCCCTACAATGAGCAGTTCTTC.

This clonotype was counted only a few times. The rearrangement uses TRBV15 and TRBJ2-3, with TRBD2 matching over 10 bases. Trimming removed 5 bases from V and 2 bases from J; junction bases left unmatched: 10. Per germline, CDR1 LNHNV and CDR2 YYDKDF (reference sequence). The length of the CDR3 is 17 residues. The DNA for the CDR3 is TGTGCCACCAGCGACCTGCTAGCGGGGGTTTCCACAGATACGCAGTATTTT. It yields the protein CATSDLLAGVSTDTQYF. The variable domain in full, with the rest retrieved from reference TRBV15 and TRBJ2-3, is DAMVIQNPRYQVTQFGKPVTLSCSQTLNHNVMYWYQQKSSQAPKLLFHYYDKDFNNEADTPDNFQSRRPNTSFCFLDIRSPGLGDTAMYLCATSDLLAGVSTDTQYFGPGTRLTVL.

The chain carries TRBV24-1 and TRBJ2-3; D unresolved. The CDR3 extends over 11 amino acids. Trimming pared 7 bases from V and 2 bases from J, leaving 3 bases between. The V gene's germline CDR1 is KGHDR and CDR2 SFDVKD. Written as DNA, the CDR3 is TGTGCCACCAGAAACACAGATACGCAGTATTTT. This gives the protein CATRNTDTQYF.

This clonotype was counted only a few times. The rearrangement links TRBV27 to TRBJ2-3, with D hard to call. Trimming stripped 2 bases from V and 6 bases from J, with 9 bases between. The germline CDR1 and CDR2 sequences are MNHEY and SMNVEV (reference sequence). This CDR3 region has 13 residues. CDR3 sequence (DNA): TGTGCCAGCAGTTTAAAGTCGGGTGATACGCAGTATTTT. It codes for CASSLKSGDTQYF.

As to this clonotype: An end of the junction does not agree with germline; a read error may underlie this. The CDR3 sequence: CASTSSRTEVGGLNYGYTF. CDR3 coding DNA: TGTGCGAGCACCTCAAGCCGGACAGAGGTGGGTGGCCTTAACTATGGCTACACCTTC. The gene calls are TRBV12-3 or TRBV12-4 and TRBJ1-2; D perhaps matches TRBD1 (6 bases). There are 19 residues in the CDR3.

In its sample, this clonotype was seen a few times. J is TRBJ1-6 and V is TRBV9, with no clear D. Germline CDR1 SGDLS, CDR2 YYNGEE. The CDR3 is 16 amino acids. With 4 bases removed from V and 6 bases from J, the gap between germline ends came to 17 bases. Here the CDR3 reads CASSRGGQRINSPLHF. The DNA for the CDR3 is TGTGCCAGCAGCCGGGGAGGGCAGCGTATTAATTCACCCCTCCACTTT. The variable domain in full, completed from reference TRBV9 and TRBJ1-6, reads DSGVTQTPKHLITATGQRVTLRCSPRSGDLSVYWYQQSLDQGLQFLIQYYNGEERAKGNILERFSAQQFPDLHSELNLSSLELGDSALYFCASSRGGQRINSPLHFGNGTRLTVT.

The genes are TRBV6-6 and TRBJ2-4; D is unresolved. The assigned J gene may be wrong: the sequence end matches TRBJ2-7 better. CDR1 and CDR2 (germline): MNHNY, SVGAGI (reference sequence). The CDR3 runs to 13 residues. CDR3 DNA: TGTGCCAGCAGTGGAGATACAGCCTACGAGCAGTACTTC. Translating it yields CASSGDTAYEQYF.

This sequence joins TRBV7-6 and TRBJ1-4, with TRBD1 as a possible D gene (6 bases). V was clipped by 5 bases and J by 3 bases, with 19 bases between them. CDR1 is SGHVS, CDR2 FNYEAQ, per germline. The CDR3 length is 17 residues. The DNA of the CDR3 is TGTGCCAGCAGCCTTCTAGGGGGACCGGGGTCTAATGAAAAACTGTTTTTT. It encodes CASSLLGGPGSNEKLFF.

This sequence joins TRBV28 and TRBJ2-7, with D possibly called TRBD1 or TRBD2 (5 bases each). Trimming took off 4 bases at V and 6 bases at J, with 19 bases between the two ends. From germline, CDR1 is MDHEN and CDR2 SYDVKM. The CDR3 spans 15 residues. The CDR3 DNA sequence: TGTGCCAGCAGTTCCCGACAGTGGAGGTTTCGCGAGCAGTACTTC. Translated, it gives CASSSRQWRFREQYF.

The CDR3: CSATDRASYEQYF. DNA of the CDR3: TGCAGTGCTACCGACAGGGCCTCCTACGAGCAGTACTTC. This chain connects TRBV20-1 to TRBJ2-7; TRBD1 aligns across 7 bases. Germline V gene sequence: CDR1 DFQATT, CDR2 SNEGSKA (reference sequence). This CDR3 has 13 residues. After removal of 4 bases from V and 0 bases from J, the junction contained 3 bases not matched to a gene.